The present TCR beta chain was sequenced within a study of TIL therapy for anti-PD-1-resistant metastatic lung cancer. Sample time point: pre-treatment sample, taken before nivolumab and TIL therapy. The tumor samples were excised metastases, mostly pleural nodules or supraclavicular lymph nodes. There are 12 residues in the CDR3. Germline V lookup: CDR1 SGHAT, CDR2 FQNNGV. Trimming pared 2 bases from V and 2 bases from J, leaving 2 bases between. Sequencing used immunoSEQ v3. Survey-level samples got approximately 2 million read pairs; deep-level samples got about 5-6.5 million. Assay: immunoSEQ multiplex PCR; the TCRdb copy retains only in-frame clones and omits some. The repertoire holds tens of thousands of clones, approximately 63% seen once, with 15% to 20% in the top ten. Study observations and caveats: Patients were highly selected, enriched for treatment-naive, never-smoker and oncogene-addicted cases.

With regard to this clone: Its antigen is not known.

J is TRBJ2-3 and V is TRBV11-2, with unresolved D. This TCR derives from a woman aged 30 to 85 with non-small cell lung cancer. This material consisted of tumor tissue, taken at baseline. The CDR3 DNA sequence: TGTGCCAGCAGCTTAACCACAGATACGCAGTATTTT. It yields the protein CASSLTTDTQYF.